This T cell receptor beta chain was identified during a study of T-cell reconstitution after alpha-beta-depleted transplantation in children. Unique molecular identifiers were built into the TCRbeta library. TCRdb used MiXCR to reprocess the PCR reads, holding one entry per CDR3 protein. The sample lists approximately 500,000 distinct CDR3 sequences, about 10% occurring once. This clonotype was detected ten times or more. V lost 6 bases to trimming and J lost 4 bases; unmatched junction nucleotides: 9. The CDR3 is 15 amino acids. Germline CDR1 is SGHVS and CDR2 is FNYEAQ. This sequence joins TRBV7-6 and TRBJ2-7, with 10 positions matching TRBD1. The source was PBMCs, collected before TCRalphabeta/CD19-depleted stem cell transplant. The receptor comes from a child aged 2-15 years with inherited bone marrow failure, due to receive a stem cell transplant. The CDR3 reads CASSWDRGFGYEQYF. CDR3 nucleotides: TGTGCCAGCAGTTGGGACAGGGGTTTTGGATACGAGCAGTACTTC.